What follows is one T cell receptor beta chain and its context. Its target is not known. The CDR3 is made up of 14 amino acids. Germline V gene data show CDR1 as SGHRS and CDR2 as YFSETQ. This sample was included in a study of blood T cells in healthy people across ages. Background on the study: Template switching picked up about one barcoded beta molecule for each two T cells.

It was with a sample-barcoded 5' primer and a J-beta primer mix that a second PCR of roughly 7 to 12 cycles was run. Every cDNA was tagged by a template-switch adaptor with 12 random nucleotides. Samples each returned at least 3 million CDR3-containing paired-end reads. TCRdb called the 5' RACE reads again in MiXCR, with one record for every CDR3 protein. Here the sample spans roughly 640,000 distinct CDR3 sequences, around 31% being singletons. Regarding the study as a whole: In these data, TCR beta diversity tracked strongly with naive T cell percentage.

The TCR sequence derives from a woman older than 75 in good health. Material for sequencing was blood. The gene calls are TRBV5-1 and TRBJ2-1; D is unresolved. The DNA end lines up better with TRBJ2-7; the J call may be wrong. The chain's CDR3 is CASSLQGHYNEQYF. In nucleotides, the CDR3 is TGCGCCAGCAGCTTGCAAGGGCACTACAATGAGCAGTACTTC.